Listed here is a single TCR beta chain. Original processing methods: Counts of nucleated cells, estimated from reference gene primer amplification, were obtained. Produced via immunoSEQ multiplex PCR; TCRdb's table is partial and in-frame only. V, J and clone size derive from that table, while D and trimming were established from the DNA sequence. This sample has 200,000 to 300,000 clones; about 87% occur once, and the top ten carry 0.95% to 1.5%. This record comes from a study of blood T cell repertoires in COVID-19. Study-level background: Samples representing acute and convalescent COVID-19 were sourced from the United States, Italy and Spain.

CDR3 length: 15 residues. Germline V gene data show CDR1 as SGHDT and CDR2 as YYEEEE. V was shortened by 4 bases and J by 0 bases, with 14 bases between the two germline ends. The origin of this receptor is a woman aged 40-49 years with acute COVID-19. The source material was PBMCs or T cells enriched from blood (not recorded which). The chain joins TRBV5-6 to TRBJ2-7; maybe TRBD2 (5 bases). The CDR3 DNA follows: TGTGCCAGCAGCCCGAGGAGTCGGGGCTCCTACGAGCAGTACTTC. Translating it yields CASSPRSRGSYEQYF.